One and the same sample provided the 17 T cell receptor beta chains below, sequenced in a study of early T cells in non-severe SARS-CoV-2 infection. One entry per CDR3 protein, called by TCRdb with MiXCR from the 5' RACE reads. The profile shows fewer than 100,000 distinct CDR3 sequences, about 10% of them singletons. Material for sequencing was whole blood. The origin of the receptors is an adult who was a healthcare worker with PCR-confirmed SARS-CoV-2 infection or an uninfected control (not recorded which).

This clonotype was seen repeatedly, ten times or more. The chain links TRBV5-1 to TRBJ2-6; no clear D. Germline CDR1 is SGHRS and CDR2 is YFSETQ. The CDR3 extends over 15 amino acids. The ends were cut back, 3 bases at V and 0 bases at J, with 7 bases in the middle. CDR3 in amino acids: CASSSRLSGANVLTF. CDR3 nucleotides: TGCGCCAGCAGCTCACGGCTCTCTGGGGCCAACGTCCTGACTTTC.

The chain carries TRBV7-9 and TRBJ1-1; weak D call: TRBD1 (6 bases). This CDR3 has 14 amino acids. V was clipped by 1 base and J by 4 bases, with 10 bases between them. Looked up from germline, CDR1 is SEHNR and CDR2 is FQNEAQ (reference sequence). In DNA form, the CDR3 reads TGTGCCAGCAGCTTAGGCCAGGGGAGCACTGAAGCTTTCTTT. Translated, it gives CASSLGQGSTEAFF.

This clonotype was counted ten times or more. The chain carries TRBV6-5 and TRBJ2-3; D is unresolved. V dropped 2 bases and J dropped 10 bases, with 10 bases sitting between them. The V gene's germline CDR1 is MNHEY and CDR2 SVGAGI. The CDR3 consists of 12 residues. CDR3 loop: CASSYGNTAQYF. CDR3 DNA sequence: TGTGCCAGCAGTTACGGAAACACCGCGCAGTATTTT.

The table lists this clonotype with many counts. The V and J genes are TRBV7-6 and TRBJ2-3; tentatively, D is TRBD1 or TRBD2 (6 bases each). The CDR3 is 14 residues long. Germline V gene sequence: CDR1 SGHVS, CDR2 FNYEAQ. Trimming removed 1 base at V and 6 bases at J, with 11 bases between. The CDR3 DNA is TGTGCCAGCAGCTTAGGGGGGGCTTATGATACGCAGTATTTT. This translates into CASSLGGAYDTQYF.

This clonotype was seen a handful of times. The chain combines TRBV7-9 with TRBJ1-2; perhaps TRBD1 as D (6 bases). V was trimmed by 2 bases and J by 8 bases, leaving 15 bases between them. Germline CDR1 reads SEHNR; CDR2 reads FQNEAQ (reference sequence). This CDR3 is 14 amino acids long. CDR3 in DNA: TGTGCCAGCAGCTTAATGACCGGGACAATCGGCTACACCTTC. It translates to CASSLMTGTIGYTF.

V is TRBV7-8 and J is TRBJ2-1, with a weak D call TRBD2 (5 bases). Trimming removed 3 bases at V and 2 bases at J, with 11 bases between. The CDR3 runs to 15 residues. Germline assignment: CDR1 SGHVS and CDR2 FQNEAQ. The CDR3 loop is CASSFTAGAYNEQFF. The CDR3, as DNA: TGTGCCAGCAGCTTCACCGCCGGGGCCTACAATGAGCAGTTCTTC.

This clonotype occurred many times. The chain combines TRBV12-3 or TRBV12-4 with TRBJ1-3, with 7 nucleotides matching TRBD1. This CDR3 is built from 15 residues. The ends lost 7 bases at V and 0 bases at J; junction bases unmatched: 6. The CDR3 DNA reads TGTGCCAGCACCACAGGGGCGAGCTCTGGAAACACCATATATTTT. Residues: CASTTGASSGNTIYF.

The V gene is TRBV20-1, the J gene TRBJ2-2; the match to TRBD2 covers 8 bases. The CDR3 length is 17 residues. Germline CDR1 and CDR2: DFQATT and SNEGSKA (reference sequence). Losses at the gene ends were 0 bases for V and 0 bases for J; bases not matched to a gene: 6. The CDR3 here is CSARDTARGANTGELFF. The CDR3 coding sequence is TGCAGTGCTAGAGATACCGCGCGGGGGGCGAACACCGGGGAGCTGTTTTTT.

The chain employs TRBV11-3 and TRBJ2-5; TRBD1 might be the D (5 bases). Trimming stripped 4 bases from V and 5 bases from J, with 11 bases between. The germline V gene encodes CDR1 SGHNT and CDR2 YENEEA. The CDR3 is 13 amino acids. This chain's CDR3 is CASSSRGRETQYF. Written as DNA, the CDR3 is TGTGCCAGCAGCTCAAGGGGAAGGGAGACCCAGTACTTC. The whole variable domain, filled in from reference TRBV11-3 and TRBJ2-5, reads EAGVVQSPRYKIIEKKQPVAFWCNPISGHNTLYWYLQNLGQGPELLIRYENEEAVDDSQLPKDRFSAERLKGVDSTLKIQPAELGDSAVYLCASSSRGRETQYFGPGTRLLVL.

This chain uses TRBV6-5 with TRBJ1-1, with no clear D. Trimming took off 6 bases at V and 1 base at J, with 12 bases between the two ends. This CDR3 has 14 residues. Germline V gene lookup returns CDR1 MNHEY and CDR2 SVGAGI. CDR3 residues: CASRSYSRNTEAFF. CDR3 bases: TGTGCCAGCAGGTCCTATAGTCGGAACACTGAAGCTTTCTTT.

The chain uses TRBV2 and TRBJ1-2; tentatively, D is TRBD1 (6 bases). Germline CDR1 reads SNHLY; CDR2 reads FYNNEI. V was trimmed by 4 bases and J by 4 bases, leaving 10 bases between them. This CDR3 comprises 13 residues. This chain's CDR3 is CASSVQGIYGYTF. CDR3 sequence (DNA): TGTGCCAGCAGTGTACAGGGAATCTATGGCTACACCTTC.

The chain couples TRBV14 to TRBJ2-6; no clear D gene. Trimming removed 3 bases from V and 0 bases from J, with 6 bases in between. This CDR3 has 15 amino acids. The V gene's germline CDR1 is SGHDN and CDR2 FVKESK. The chain's CDR3 is CASSQAHSGANVLTF. DNA for the CDR3: TGTGCCAGCAGCCAGGCACACTCTGGGGCCAACGTCCTGACTTTC.

This rearrangement joins TRBV5-4 to TRBJ1-6, with 10 bases aligning to TRBD1. V lost 3 bases and J lost 8; bases outside the gene matches: 5. Germline-derived CDR1 and CDR2 are SGHNT and YYREEE (reference sequence). The CDR3 runs 15 residues. The CDR3 region has the DNA TGTGCCAGCAGCTCACGGACAGGGGGGGATTCACCCCTCCACTTT. This translates into CASSSRTGGDSPLHF. Together with reference TRBV5-4 and TRBJ1-6, the CDR3 gives the full variable domain: ETGVTQSPTHLIKTRGQQVTLRCSSQSGHNTVSWYQQALGQGPQFIFQYYREEENGRGNFPPRFSGLQFPNYSSELNVNALELDDSALYLCASSSRTGGDSPLHFGNGTRLTVT.

Only a few counts were recorded for this clonotype. This rearrangement joins TRBV18 to TRBJ1-1; 8 bases match TRBD1. The CDR3 loop spans 16 amino acids. Germline-derived CDR1 and CDR2 are KGHSH and LQKENI. With 1 base clipped from V and 0 bases from J, the junction kept 4 bases outside the gene matches. CDR3 sequence: CASSPLTGGMNTEAFF. For the CDR3, the DNA is TGTGCCAGCTCACCACTTACAGGGGGGATGAACACTGAAGCTTTCTTT.

At least ten counts were recorded for this clonotype. This chain joins TRBV15 and TRBJ2-7, with D uncertain. The CDR3 runs to 15 residues. CDR1 and CDR2 (germline): LNHNV, YYDKDF (reference sequence). V lost 1 base and J lost 4, with 14 bases in between. The CDR3 here is CATSRARRGLYEQYF. CDR3 nucleotides: TGTGCCACCAGCAGAGCCCGTCGAGGCCTTTACGAGCAGTACTTC. Full variable domain (remainder filled in from reference TRBV15 and TRBJ2-7): DAMVIQNPRYQVTQFGKPVTLSCSQTLNHNVMYWYQQKSSQAPKLLFHYYDKDFNNEADTPDNFQSRRPNTSFCFLDIRSPGLGDTAMYLCATSRARRGLYEQYFGPGTRLTVT.

This clonotype has at least ten counts. The V call is TRBV19, the J call TRBJ1-6; D possibly corresponds to TRBD1 (5 bases). Germline-derived CDR1 and CDR2 are LNHDA and SQIVND (reference sequence). This CDR3 comprises 15 residues. V was trimmed by 6 bases and J by 8 bases, leaving 17 bases between them. The CDR3 DNA follows: TGTGCCAGTAGCGGACTCTCAGAAGGGGATTCACCCCTCCACTTT. Its protein is CASSGLSEGDSPLHF.

In its sample, this clonotype was seen a few times. An end of the junction does not agree with germline; a read error may underlie this. V gene TRBV7-9 combines with J gene TRBJ1-6; 9 positions agree with TRBD1. This CDR3 is built from 15 residues. CDR1 and CDR2 (germline): SEHNR, FQNEAQ (reference sequence). CDR3 nucleotides: TGTGCCACCCCTATTAGGGGGACAGGGTATTCACCCCTCCATTTT. Protein product: CATPIRGTGYSPLHF.